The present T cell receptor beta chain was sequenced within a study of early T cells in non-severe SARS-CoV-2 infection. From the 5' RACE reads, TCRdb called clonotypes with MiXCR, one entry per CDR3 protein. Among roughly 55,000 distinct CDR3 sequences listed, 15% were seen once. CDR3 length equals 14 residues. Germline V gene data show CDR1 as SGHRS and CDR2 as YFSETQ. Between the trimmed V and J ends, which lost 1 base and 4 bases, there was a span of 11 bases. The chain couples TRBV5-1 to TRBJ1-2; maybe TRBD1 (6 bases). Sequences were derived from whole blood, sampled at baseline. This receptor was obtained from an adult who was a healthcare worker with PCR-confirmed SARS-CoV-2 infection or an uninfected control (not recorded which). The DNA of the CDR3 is TGCGCCAGCAGCTTGTCCGGCAGGGGCTATGGCTACACCTTC. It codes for CASSLSGRGYGYTF.